This T cell receptor beta chain was observed in a study of shared clonotypes between healthy human individuals. Findings and caveats of the study: Richness estimates generally favored naive over memory subsets.

Over several immunoSEQ plates, each subset's genomic DNA was distributed in even portions. Original handling: From ImmunoSEQ came sequences covering only the junction and carrying no quality scores, so filtering differed. The table came from immunoSEQ multiplex PCR; TCRdb's copy has only in-frame clones and leaves some out. The DNA was the basis for D and trimming; V, J and clone size are from that table. The sample consists of around 320,000 clones, 87% of them appearing once. The V gene's germline CDR1 is SGHRS and CDR2 YFSETQ. Losses at the gene ends were 3 bases for V and 2 bases for J; bases not matched to a gene: 10. This CDR3 region has 17 residues. As regards this clone: Its antigen remains unidentified.

The sequenced material came from memory CD8+ T cells sorted from blood. Specified subset: CD45RO+ cells pooled with CCR7-negative TemRA cells. This TCR came from a young man in good health. The gene calls are TRBV5-1 and TRBJ2-3, with TRBD2 identical over 9 bases. CDR3 residues: CASSSPIAGAYTDTQYF. In DNA form, the CDR3 reads TGCGCCAGCAGCTCACCTATAGCGGGGGCATACACAGATACGCAGTATTTT.